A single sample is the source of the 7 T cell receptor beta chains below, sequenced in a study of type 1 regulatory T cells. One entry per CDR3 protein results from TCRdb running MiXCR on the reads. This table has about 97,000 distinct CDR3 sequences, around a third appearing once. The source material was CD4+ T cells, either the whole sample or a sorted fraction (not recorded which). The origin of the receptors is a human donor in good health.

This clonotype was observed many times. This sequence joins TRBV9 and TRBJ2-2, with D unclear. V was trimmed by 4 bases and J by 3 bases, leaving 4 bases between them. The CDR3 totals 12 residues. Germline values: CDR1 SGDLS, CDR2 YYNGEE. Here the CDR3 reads CASSPHTGELFF. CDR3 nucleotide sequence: TGTGCCAGCAGCCCTCACACCGGGGAGCTGTTTTTT.

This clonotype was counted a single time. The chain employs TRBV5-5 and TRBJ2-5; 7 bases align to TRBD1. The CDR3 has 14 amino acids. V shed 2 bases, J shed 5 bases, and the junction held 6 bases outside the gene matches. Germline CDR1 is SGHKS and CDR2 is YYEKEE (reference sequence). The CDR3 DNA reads TGTGCCAGCAGCTTTATGACAGGGCCGGAGACCCAGTACTTC. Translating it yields CASSFMTGPETQYF.

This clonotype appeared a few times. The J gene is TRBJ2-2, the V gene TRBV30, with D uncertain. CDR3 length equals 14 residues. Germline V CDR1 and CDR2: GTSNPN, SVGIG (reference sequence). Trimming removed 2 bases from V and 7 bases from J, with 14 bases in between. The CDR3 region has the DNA TGTGCCTGGAGTCAGAGCGAATTGGGCGGGGAGCTGTTTTTT. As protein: CAWSQSELGGELFF.

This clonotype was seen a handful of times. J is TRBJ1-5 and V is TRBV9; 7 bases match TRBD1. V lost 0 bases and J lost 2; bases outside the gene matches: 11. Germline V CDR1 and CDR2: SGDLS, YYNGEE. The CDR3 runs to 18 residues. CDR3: CASSVVRADREGNQPQHF. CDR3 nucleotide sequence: TGTGCCAGCAGCGTAGTAAGGGCAGACAGGGAGGGCAATCAGCCCCAGCATTTT.

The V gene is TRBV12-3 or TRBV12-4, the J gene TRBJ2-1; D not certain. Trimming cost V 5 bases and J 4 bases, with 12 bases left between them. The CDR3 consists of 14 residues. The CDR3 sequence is CASSLGVLYNEQFF. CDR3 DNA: TGTGCCAGCAGTCTCGGAGTTCTGTACAATGAGCAGTTCTTC.

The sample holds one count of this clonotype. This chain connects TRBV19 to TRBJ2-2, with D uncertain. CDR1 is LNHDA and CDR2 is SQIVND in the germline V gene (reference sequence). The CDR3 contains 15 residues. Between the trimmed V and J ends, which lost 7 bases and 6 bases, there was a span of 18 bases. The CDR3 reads CASTPRLPVSGELFF. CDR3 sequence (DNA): TGTGCCAGTACCCCTAGGCTACCTGTGTCCGGGGAGCTGTTTTTT.

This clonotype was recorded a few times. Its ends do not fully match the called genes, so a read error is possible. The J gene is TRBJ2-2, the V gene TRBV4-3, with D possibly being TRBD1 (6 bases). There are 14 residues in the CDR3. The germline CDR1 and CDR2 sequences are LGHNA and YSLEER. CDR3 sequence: CASNQQGNTGELFF. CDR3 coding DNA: TGCGCCAGCAACCAACAGGGGAACACCGGGGAGCTGTTTTTT.